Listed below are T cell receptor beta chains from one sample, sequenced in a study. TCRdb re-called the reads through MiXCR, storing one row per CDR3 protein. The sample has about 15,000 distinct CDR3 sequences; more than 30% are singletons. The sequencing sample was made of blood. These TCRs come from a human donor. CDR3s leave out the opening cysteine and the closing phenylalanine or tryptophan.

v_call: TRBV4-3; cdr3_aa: ASSQDLSSGANVLT
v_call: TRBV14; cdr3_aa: ASSQGGRDQETQY
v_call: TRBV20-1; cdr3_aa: SACDRGLDEAF
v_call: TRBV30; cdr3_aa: ASSKGRYTEAF
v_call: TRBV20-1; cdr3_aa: SATPSGDLGTEAF
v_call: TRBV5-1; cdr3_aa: ASSYKNTEAF
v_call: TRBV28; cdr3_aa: AYDPGQFYNEQF
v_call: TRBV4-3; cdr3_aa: ASNQEFASSNSYEQY
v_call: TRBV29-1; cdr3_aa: SVDGSSYEQY
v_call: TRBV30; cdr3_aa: AMEGGTEAF
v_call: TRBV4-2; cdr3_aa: ASSQAQTANTEAF
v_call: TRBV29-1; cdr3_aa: SVVLFGGYT
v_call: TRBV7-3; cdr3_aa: ASSPVPGPYNEQF
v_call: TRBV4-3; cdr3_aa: ASSRHRGSGSWDTGELF
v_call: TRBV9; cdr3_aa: ASSVSSGTGKETQY
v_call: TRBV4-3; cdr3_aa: ASSLQAGGRFEQF
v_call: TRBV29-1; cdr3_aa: SVEGGRRYEQY
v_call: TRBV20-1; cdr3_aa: SALNTGGAGYT
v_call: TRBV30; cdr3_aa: AWRTSNTEAY
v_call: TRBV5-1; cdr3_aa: TNQGLLSYNEQF
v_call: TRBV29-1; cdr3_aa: SVGLADTQY
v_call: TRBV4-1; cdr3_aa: ASSSSISGRHGGREIGELF
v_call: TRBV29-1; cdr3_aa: SVEGGRLGEQY
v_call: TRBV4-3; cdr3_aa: ASSLLSGTSGSYEQY
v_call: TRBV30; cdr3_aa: AWSPSPLH
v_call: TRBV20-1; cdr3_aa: SARNPTEAF
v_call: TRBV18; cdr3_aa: ARDIQGAGEQY
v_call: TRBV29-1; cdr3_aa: SVAFGTVNTEAF
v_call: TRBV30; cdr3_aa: AWKPRARPNTEAF
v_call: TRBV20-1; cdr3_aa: SAFRTRSTGELF
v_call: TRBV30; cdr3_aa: NIVGTGKSGELF
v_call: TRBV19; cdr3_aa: ASSIGQGVPKAQY
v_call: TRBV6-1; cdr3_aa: ASSEQGSSYNEQF
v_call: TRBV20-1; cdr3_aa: SARMLAGEMDEQF
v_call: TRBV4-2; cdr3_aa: ASSQDQGLNTEAF
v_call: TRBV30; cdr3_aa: AWTPDNYGYT
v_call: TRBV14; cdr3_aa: ASSPSTGVNSPLH